The clone carrying this T cell receptor (beta chain) was recorded many times. Its antigen is not identified. The germline V gene encodes CDR1 SQVTM and CDR2 ANQGSEA. This CDR3 is built from 14 residues. V was pared by 0 bases and J by 2 bases, with 8 bases between. The data were taken from a study of neurological immune-mediated disorders. Study-wide points: No CDR3 amino acid sequences recurred among expanded clones across subjects, suggesting private repertoires in all groups. Phylogenetic analysis grouped 18 of 34 multiple sclerosis patients' repertoires together, suggesting a possible repertoire signature.

Unsorted libraries were generated from 2 million PBMCs held at -80 degrees C. 5'RACE generated cDNA with 10-nucleotide random UMIs. TCRdb fed the 5' RACE reads into MiXCR, producing one record per CDR3 protein. The top ten clones hold 2.5% to 3% of a sample with about 55,000 distinct CDR3 sequences, about 4.2% of them seen once. The chain joins TRBV29-1 to TRBJ2-1, with no clear D. Sequenced material: PBMCs. The TCR originated in a man aged 50 or older with multiple sclerosis. The CDR3 coding sequence is TGCAGCGTTGAAGAACAGAAGACCTACAATGAGCAGTTCTTC. As protein: CSVEEQKTYNEQFF.